The rows below give T cell receptor beta chains drawn from one sample of a study of cytomegalovirus exposure and HLA in healthy donors. Produced via immunoSEQ multiplex PCR; TCRdb's table is partial and in-frame only. The repertoire holds 150,000 to 200,000 clones, with more than 65% as singletons. Sequencing input: PBMCs. All receptors come from a man between 35 and 55 years old in good health and CMV-seropositive. CDR3s include the opening cysteine and the closing phenylalanine or tryptophan. The order of the fields is D gene, J gene, clone size, V gene, CDR3 protein, CDR3 DNA. The D gene is left open where the match is weak. A clone size is listed for some rows: how often the clone was seen (once, few, many), or a class if it is expanded.

d_gene: NA
j_gene: TRBJ1-1
abundance: few
v_gene: TRBV15
CDR3aa: CATSGFRDTEAFF
CDR3nt: TGTGCCACCTCAGGGTTTCGGGACACTGAAGCTTTCTTT

d_gene: NA
j_gene: TRBJ2-5
abundance: few
v_gene: TRBV5-6
CDR3aa: CASHSGGGMETQYF
CDR3nt: TGTGCCAGTCATTCCGGCGGCGGGATGGAGACCCAGTACTTC

d_gene: TRBD2
j_gene: TRBJ2-7
abundance: NA
v_gene: TRBV4-1
CDR3aa: CASSQDQGLAAYEQYF
CDR3nt: TGCGCCAGCAGCCAAGACCAGGGACTAGCGGCTTACGAGCAGTACTTC

d_gene: TRBD1
j_gene: TRBJ1-2
abundance: once
v_gene: TRBV6-1
CDR3aa: CASRGQGKYDGYTF
CDR3nt: TGTGCCAGCAGGGGACAGGGGAAGTACGATGGCTACACCTTC

d_gene: NA
j_gene: TRBJ1-2
abundance: once
v_gene: TRBV25-1
CDR3aa: CASRGDTAYGYTF
CDR3nt: TGTGCCAGCAGGGGGGACACCGCCTATGGCTACACCTTC

d_gene: NA
j_gene: TRBJ2-3
abundance: few
v_gene: TRBV5-1
CDR3aa: CASSPDSSTDTQYF
CDR3nt: TGCGCCAGCAGCCCGGACAGTAGCACAGATACGCAGTATTTT

d_gene: NA
j_gene: TRBJ2-7
abundance: NA
v_gene: TRBV9
CDR3aa: CASSVGHQYYEQYF
CDR3nt: TGTGCCAGCAGCGTGGGACACCAGTACTACGAGCAGTACTTC

d_gene: TRBD1
j_gene: TRBJ1-1
abundance: once
v_gene: TRBV5-5
CDR3aa: CASSLGTGGSRNTEAFF
CDR3nt: TGTGCCAGCAGCCTCGGGACAGGGGGCAGTAGGAACACTGAAGCTTTCTTT

d_gene: NA
j_gene: TRBJ2-5
abundance: NA
v_gene: TRBV15
CDR3aa: CATSRERGQETQYF
CDR3nt: TGTGCCACCAGCAGAGAACGGGGGCAAGAGACCCAGTACTTC

d_gene: NA
j_gene: TRBJ2-7
abundance: NA
v_gene: TRBV5-1
CDR3aa: CASSLWGGHEQYF
CDR3nt: TGCGCCAGCAGCTTGTGGGGGGGCCACGAGCAGTACTTC

d_gene: NA
j_gene: TRBJ2-2
abundance: NA
v_gene: TRBV11-2
CDR3aa: CASQYTGELFF
CDR3nt: TGTGCCAGCCAGTACACCGGGGAGCTGTTTTTT

d_gene: TRBD1
j_gene: TRBJ1-2
abundance: NA
v_gene: TRBV7-4
CDR3aa: CASSLPDRDADGYTF
CDR3nt: TGTGCCAGCAGCTTGCCGGACAGGGACGCGGATGGCTACACCTTC

d_gene: TRBD1
j_gene: TRBJ2-7
abundance: once
v_gene: TRBV5-4
CDR3aa: CASSVTGTGREQYF
CDR3nt: TGTGCCAGCAGCGTCACCGGGACAGGGCGCGAGCAGTACTTC

d_gene: NA
j_gene: TRBJ1-4
abundance: once
v_gene: TRBV27
CDR3aa: CASSPLLTGPGRKLFF
CDR3nt: TGTGCCAGCAGTCCACTACTGACAGGACCAGGGCGAAAACTGTTTTTT

d_gene: NA
j_gene: TRBJ1-2
abundance: NA
v_gene: TRBV7-6
CDR3aa: CASSPTLRQGDYGYTF
CDR3nt: TGTGCCAGCAGCCCGACGCTGAGGCAAGGGGACTATGGCTACACCTTC

d_gene: NA
j_gene: TRBJ2-3
abundance: NA
v_gene: TRBV25-1
CDR3aa: CASTFAGEDTQYF
CDR3nt: TGTGCCAGCACATTCGCCGGGGAAGATACGCAGTATTTT

d_gene: NA
j_gene: TRBJ2-1
abundance: NA
v_gene: TRBV2
CDR3aa: CASRSRGPYNEQFF
CDR3nt: TGTGCCAGCAGGTCCCGAGGGCCTTACAATGAGCAGTTCTTC

d_gene: NA
j_gene: TRBJ2-1
abundance: NA
v_gene: TRBV9
CDR3aa: CASSGRQLPNEQFF
CDR3nt: TGTGCCAGCTCTGGGAGGCAGCTGCCCAATGAGCAGTTCTTC